This T cell receptor (beta chain) was found in a study of brain metastases from non-small cell lung cancer. Whole-study findings and limits: Brain metastases shared most TCR repertoire with primaries, with sparse T cells. Fewer infiltrating T cells were found in brain metastases than primaries. Expanded T-cell clones appeared in approximately 64% of brain metastases over primaries.

This clone was seen only once. No antigen is known for it. Profiled with immunoSEQ multiplex PCR; TCRdb holds only in-frame clones, not every one. Seen here are over a thousand clones, under 90% observed once, and the top ten hold 12%. Trimming took off 3 bases at V and 4 bases at J, with 10 bases between the two ends. The CDR3 contains 15 residues. Germline lookup yields CDR1 KGHSH and CDR2 LQKENI. This sequence originates from a donor aged 40 or older with non-small cell lung cancer. The sequenced sample was tissue from a brain metastasis. The V call is TRBV18, the J call TRBJ2-6, with D perhaps TRBD2 (5 bases). CDR3 region: CASSPGAAGANVLTF. The CDR3, as DNA: TGTGCCAGCTCACCGGGAGCCGCCGGGGCCAACGTCCTGACTTTC.